Sequencing of this T cell receptor (beta chain) was carried out in a study of T cell repertoires in cytomegalovirus infection. Study-wide background: Based on public TCR beta signatures, there were indications of CMV infection and of a matching HLA type.

MiXCR was run by TCRdb on the reads, yielding one entry per CDR3 protein. The data show 210,000 or so distinct CDR3 sequences, 6.5% seen once. Study observations and caveats: Identification of carriers of CMV plus the relevant HLA was achieved through cumulative public TCR beta family frequency. Dominating the ex vivo response were HLA-C-restricted CMV-specific TCR beta clonotypes.

This clonotype was counted at least ten times. Antigen specificity is unknown. The clonotype originates from a human donor in good health (CMV status not recorded). Some clones in this sample may be carry-over from other donors' samples. Material for sequencing was PBMCs.

The CDR3 spells CSAATSGGNTGELFF. The CDR3 nucleotides read TGCAGCGCCGCCACTAGCGGGGGTAACACCGGGGAGCTGTTTTTT. This chain links TRBV29-1 with TRBJ2-2, with 11 bases matching TRBD2. CDR1 is SQVTM, CDR2 ANQGSEA, per germline. CDR3 length: 15 amino acids. With 7 bases clipped from V and 2 bases from J, the junction kept 6 bases outside the gene matches.